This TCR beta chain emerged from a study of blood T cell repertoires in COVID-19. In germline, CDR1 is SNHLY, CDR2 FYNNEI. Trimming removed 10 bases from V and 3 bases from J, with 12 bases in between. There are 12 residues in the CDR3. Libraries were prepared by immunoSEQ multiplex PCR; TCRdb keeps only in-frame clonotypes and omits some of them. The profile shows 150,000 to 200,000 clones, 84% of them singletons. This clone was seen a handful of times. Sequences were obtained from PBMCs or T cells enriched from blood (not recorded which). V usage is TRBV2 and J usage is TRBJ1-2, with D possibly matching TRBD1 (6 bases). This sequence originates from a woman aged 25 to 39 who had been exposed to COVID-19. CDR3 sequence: CATRTAYYGYTF. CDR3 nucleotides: TGTGCCACCCGGACAGCATACTATGGCTACACCTTC.